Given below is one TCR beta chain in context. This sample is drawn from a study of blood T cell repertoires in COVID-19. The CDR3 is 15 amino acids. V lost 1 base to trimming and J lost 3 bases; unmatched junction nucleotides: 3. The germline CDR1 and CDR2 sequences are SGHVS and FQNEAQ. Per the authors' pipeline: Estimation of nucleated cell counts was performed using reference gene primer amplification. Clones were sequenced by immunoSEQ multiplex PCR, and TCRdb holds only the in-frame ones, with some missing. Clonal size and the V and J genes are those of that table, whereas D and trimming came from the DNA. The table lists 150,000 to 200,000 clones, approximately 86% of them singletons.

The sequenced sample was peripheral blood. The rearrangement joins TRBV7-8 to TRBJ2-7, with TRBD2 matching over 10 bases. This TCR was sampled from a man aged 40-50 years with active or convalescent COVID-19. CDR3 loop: CASSLGRTSGYEQYF. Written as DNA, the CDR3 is TGTGCCAGCAGCTTAGGACGGACTAGCGGCTACGAGCAGTACTTC.